Listed here are 5 T cell receptor beta chains from one sample, sequenced in a study of T cell changes during pregnancy in multiple sclerosis. The protocol was immunoSEQ multiplex PCR, while the TCRdb copy is restricted to in-frame clones and leaves out a portion. The sample yields under 80,000 clones, 80% to 95% seen once. Sequencing used CD4+ T cells from peripheral blood mononuclear cells, obtained in the second trimester of pregnancy. Source of these receptors: a female donor with multiple sclerosis, enrolled in a pregnancy study.

The chain uses TRBV5-1 and TRBJ2-7; the match to TRBD1 covers 10 bases. J was trimmed by 6 bases and V by 5 bases; bases with no gene match: 11. The CDR3 length is 15 residues. Germline values: CDR1 SGHRS, CDR2 YFSETQ. As DNA, the CDR3 is TGCGCCAGCAGTACTCGACAGGGGGCCGGCGGCGAGCAGTACTTC. Protein sequence: CASSTRQGAGGEQYF. Using reference TRBV5-1 and TRBJ2-7 for the parts outside the CDR3, the full variable domain is KAGVTQTPRYLIKTRGQQVTLSCSPISGHRSVSWYQQTPGQGLQFLFEYFSETQRNKGNFPGRFSGRQFSNSRSEMNVSTLELGDSALYLCASSTRQGAGGEQYFGPGTRLTVT.

This clone was found once. The chain combines TRBV7-2 with TRBJ1-2; D gene unclear. This CDR3 is 13 amino acids long. Germline assignment: CDR1 SGHTA and CDR2 FQGNSA. V lost 2 bases and J 4 bases, leaving 8 bases between the germline ends. In DNA, the CDR3 is TGTGCCAGCAGCTTAAGGAGACTCTATGGCTACACCTTC. This gives the protein CASSLRRLYGYTF.

V gene TRBV7-2 combines with J gene TRBJ2-7; 7 positions match TRBD2. Germline loops: CDR1 SGHTA, CDR2 FQGNSA. Trimming cost V 0 bases and J 2 bases; bases outside gene matches: 7. This CDR3 has 16 residues. The CDR3 loop reads CASSLARAGPTYEQYF. Here the CDR3 DNA reads TGTGCCAGCAGCTTAGCGAGAGCGGGACCCACCTACGAGCAGTACTTC.

The chain employs TRBV5-1 and TRBJ1-2; perhaps TRBD1 as D (5 bases). This CDR3 comprises 12 residues. The germline V gene has CDR1 SGHRS and CDR2 YFSETQ. Trimming stripped 4 bases from V and 9 bases from J, with 13 bases between. The CDR3 coding sequence is TGCGCCAGCAGCCGGGAGGGGTTTAGCTACACCTTC. The encoded protein is CASSREGFSYTF.

The V call is TRBV19, the J call TRBJ1-6; possibly TRBD1 for D (5 bases). With 8 bases removed from V and 0 bases from J, the gap between germline ends came to 14 bases. From germline, CDR1 is LNHDA and CDR2 SQIVND (reference sequence). CDR3 length equals 16 residues. CDR3 nucleotides: TGTGCCAGTTCCGGGGGGGGGATCTCCTATAATTCACCCCTCCACTTT. Its protein product is CASSGGGISYNSPLHF.